This T cell receptor (beta chain) was documented in a study of blood T cells in healthy people across ages. This clonotype was seen more than once but under ten times. The target antigen is unknown. The use of a sample-barcoded 5' primer and a J-beta primer mix characterized a second PCR of about 7 to 12 cycles. MiXCR, run by TCRdb on the 5' RACE reads, gives a single entry per CDR3 protein. The sample has hundreds of thousands of distinct CDR3 sequences; around a quarter are singletons. The study's findings and limits: TCR beta diversity, measured per million T cells, fell in a roughly linear way with age.

CDR1 is MNHEY, CDR2 SVGEGT, per germline. V gave up 0 bases and J gave up 4 bases, with 6 bases separating them. The CDR3 loop spans 13 amino acids. These data are also associated with another study on T cells of mothers and their children. That work contributes: The donor cohort consisted of three healthy Caucasian mothers and their six children. Researchers put all of the extracted RNA into cDNA synthesis, using roughly 1.4 ug per 15 ul. Each child contributed approximately 3.3 million TCR beta CDR3 reads, while each mother contributed over 9.5 million.

This clonotype was obtained from a boy younger than 18 in good health. The chain recombines TRBV6-2 or TRBV6-3 with TRBJ1-1; D not certain. The sequenced sample was blood. The CDR3 DNA reads TGTGCCAGCAGTTACTCACGGAGCACTGAAGCTTTCTTT. Its protein is CASSYSRSTEAFF.